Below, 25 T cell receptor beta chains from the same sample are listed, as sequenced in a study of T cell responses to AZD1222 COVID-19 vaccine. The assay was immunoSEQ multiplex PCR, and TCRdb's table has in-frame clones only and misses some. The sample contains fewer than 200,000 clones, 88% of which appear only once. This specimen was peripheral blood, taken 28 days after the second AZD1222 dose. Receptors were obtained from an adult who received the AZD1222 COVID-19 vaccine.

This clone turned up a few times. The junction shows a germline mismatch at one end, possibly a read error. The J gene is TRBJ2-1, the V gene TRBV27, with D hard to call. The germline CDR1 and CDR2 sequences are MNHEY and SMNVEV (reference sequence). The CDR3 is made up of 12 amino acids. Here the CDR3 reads CPRPGSYNEQFF. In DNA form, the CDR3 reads TGCCCCCGGCCAGGCTCCTACAATGAGCAGTTCTTC.

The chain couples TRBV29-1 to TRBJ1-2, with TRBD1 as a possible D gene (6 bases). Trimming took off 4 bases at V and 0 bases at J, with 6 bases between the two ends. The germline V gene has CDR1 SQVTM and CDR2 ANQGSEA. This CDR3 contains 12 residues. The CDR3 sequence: CSVGTANYGYTF. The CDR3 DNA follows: TGCAGCGTTGGGACAGCTAACTATGGCTACACCTTC.

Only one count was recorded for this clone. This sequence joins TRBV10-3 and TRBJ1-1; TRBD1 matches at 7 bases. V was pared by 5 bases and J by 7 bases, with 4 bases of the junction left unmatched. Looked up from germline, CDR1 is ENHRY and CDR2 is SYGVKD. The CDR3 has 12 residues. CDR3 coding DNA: TGTGCCATCAGTCGACAGGGAAGTGAAGCTTTCTTT. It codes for CAISRQGSEAFF.

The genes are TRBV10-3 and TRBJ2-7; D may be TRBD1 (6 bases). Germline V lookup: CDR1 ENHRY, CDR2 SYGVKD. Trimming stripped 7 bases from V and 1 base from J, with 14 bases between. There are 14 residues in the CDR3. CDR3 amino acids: CAITDGTPSYEQYF. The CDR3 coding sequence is TGTGCCATCACTGACGGGACACCTTCCTACGAGCAGTACTTC.

For the CDR3, the DNA is TGCGCCAGTGACCAAGGGAGTGGCTATGGCTACACCTTC. This gives the protein CASDQGSGYGYTF. This chain links TRBV5-1 with TRBJ1-2, with D hard to call. With 8 bases removed from V and 4 bases from J, the gap between germline ends came to 15 bases. The CDR3 is made up of 13 amino acids. The germline V gene encodes CDR1 SGHRS and CDR2 YFSETQ.

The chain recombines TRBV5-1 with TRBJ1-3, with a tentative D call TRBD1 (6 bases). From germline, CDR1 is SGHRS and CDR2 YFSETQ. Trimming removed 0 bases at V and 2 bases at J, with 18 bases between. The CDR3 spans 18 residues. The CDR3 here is CASSLAPGQKITGNTIYF. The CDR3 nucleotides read TGCGCCAGCAGCTTGGCCCCCGGACAGAAGATTACTGGAAACACCATATATTTT.

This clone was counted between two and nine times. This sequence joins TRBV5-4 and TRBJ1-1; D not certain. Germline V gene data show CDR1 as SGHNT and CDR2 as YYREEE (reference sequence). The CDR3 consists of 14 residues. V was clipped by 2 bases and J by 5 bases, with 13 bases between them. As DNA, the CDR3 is TGTGCCAGCAGCTTTGAGGGCGCGGGAACTGAAGCTTTCTTT. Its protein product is CASSFEGAGTEAFF.

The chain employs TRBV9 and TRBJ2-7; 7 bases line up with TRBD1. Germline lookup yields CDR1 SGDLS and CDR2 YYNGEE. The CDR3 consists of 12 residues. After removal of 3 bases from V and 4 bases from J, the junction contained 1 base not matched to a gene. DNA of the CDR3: TGTGCCAGCAGCGGACAGGGTTACGAGCAGTACTTC. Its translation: CASSGQGYEQYF.

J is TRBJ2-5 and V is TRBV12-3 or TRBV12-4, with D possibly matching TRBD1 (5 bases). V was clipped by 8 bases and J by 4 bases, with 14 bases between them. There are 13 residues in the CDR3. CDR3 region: CASHERQGETQYF. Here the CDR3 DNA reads TGTGCCAGCCATGAGAGGCAGGGAGAGACCCAGTACTTC.

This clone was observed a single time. The DNA of the CDR3 is TGTGCCAGCTCACCACGGACGGGCGAGCAGTACTTC. Translated: CASSPRTGEQYF. The genes are TRBV18 and TRBJ2-7; unclear D gene. Trimming took 1 base from V and 6 from J, leaving 7 bases between them. The germline CDR1 and CDR2 sequences are KGHSH and LQKENI. The CDR3 spans 12 residues.

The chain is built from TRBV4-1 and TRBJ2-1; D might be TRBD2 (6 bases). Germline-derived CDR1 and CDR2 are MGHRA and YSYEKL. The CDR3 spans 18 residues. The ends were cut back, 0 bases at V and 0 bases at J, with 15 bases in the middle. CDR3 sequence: CASSQEILTRSSYNEQFF. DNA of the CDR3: TGCGCCAGCAGCCAAGAGATATTGACTAGGAGCTCCTACAATGAGCAGTTCTTC.

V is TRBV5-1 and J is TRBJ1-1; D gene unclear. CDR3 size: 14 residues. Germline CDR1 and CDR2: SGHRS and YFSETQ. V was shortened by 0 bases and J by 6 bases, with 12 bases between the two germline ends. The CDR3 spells CASSLGGFVAEAFF. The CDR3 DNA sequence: TGCGCCAGCAGCTTGGGAGGTTTCGTCGCTGAAGCTTTCTTT. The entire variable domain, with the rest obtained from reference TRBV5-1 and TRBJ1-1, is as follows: KAGVTQTPRYLIKTRGQQVTLSCSPISGHRSVSWYQQTPGQGLQFLFEYFSETQRNKGNFPGRFSGRQFSNSRSEMNVSTLELGDSALYLCASSLGGFVAEAFFGQGTRLTVV.

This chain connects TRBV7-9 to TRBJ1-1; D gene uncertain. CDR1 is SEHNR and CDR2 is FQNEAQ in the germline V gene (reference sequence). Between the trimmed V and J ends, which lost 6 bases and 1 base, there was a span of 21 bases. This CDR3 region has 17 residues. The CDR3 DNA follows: TGTGCCAGCAGTCACCCCGGTCAGCGGTTGGCGAACACTGAAGCTTTCTTT. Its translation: CASSHPGQRLANTEAFF.

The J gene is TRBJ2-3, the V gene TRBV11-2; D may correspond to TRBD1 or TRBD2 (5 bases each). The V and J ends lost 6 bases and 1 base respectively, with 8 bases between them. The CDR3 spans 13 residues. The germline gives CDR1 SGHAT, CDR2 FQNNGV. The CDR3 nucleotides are TGTGCCAGCAGGATGGGGGGCACAGATACGCAGTATTTT. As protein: CASRMGGTDTQYF.

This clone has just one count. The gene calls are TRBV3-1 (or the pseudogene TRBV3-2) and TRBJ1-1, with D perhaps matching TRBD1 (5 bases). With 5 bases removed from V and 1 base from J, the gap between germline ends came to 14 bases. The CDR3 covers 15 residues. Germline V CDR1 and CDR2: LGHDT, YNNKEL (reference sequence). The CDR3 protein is CASSLRGLWNTEAFF. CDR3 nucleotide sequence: TGTGCCAGCAGCTTAAGGGGACTCTGGAACACTGAAGCTTTCTTT.

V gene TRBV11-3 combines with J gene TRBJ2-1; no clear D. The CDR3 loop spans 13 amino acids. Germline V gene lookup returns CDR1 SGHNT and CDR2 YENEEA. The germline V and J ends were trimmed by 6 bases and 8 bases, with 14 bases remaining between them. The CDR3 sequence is CASSFDSGDEQFF. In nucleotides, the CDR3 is TGTGCCAGCAGTTTTGACTCGGGTGATGAGCAGTTCTTC.

As DNA, the CDR3 is TGCGCCAGCAGCCTCCACCGGCAGACTAGCCCAGATACGCAGTATTTT. It is translated as CASSLHRQTSPDTQYF. V usage is TRBV5-1 and J usage is TRBJ2-3, with TRBD2 matching 7 bases. CDR3 length equals 16 residues. The trim removed 4 bases at V and 4 bases at J, leaving 12 bases unmatched. CDR1 and CDR2 from the germline V gene are SGHRS and YFSETQ.

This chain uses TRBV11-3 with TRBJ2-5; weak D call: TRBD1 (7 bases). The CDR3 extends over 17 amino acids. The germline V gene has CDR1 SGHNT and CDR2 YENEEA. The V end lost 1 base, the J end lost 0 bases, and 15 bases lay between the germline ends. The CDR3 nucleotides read TGTGCCAGCAGCTTAGGCTCAGGCAGGGGGGACCAAGAGACCCAGTACTTC. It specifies CASSLGSGRGDQETQYF. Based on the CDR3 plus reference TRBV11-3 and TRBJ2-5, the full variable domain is EAGVVQSPRYKIIEKKQPVAFWCNPISGHNTLYWYLQNLGQGPELLIRYENEEAVDDSQLPKDRFSAERLKGVDSTLKIQPAELGDSAVYLCASSLGSGRGDQETQYFGPGTRLLVL.

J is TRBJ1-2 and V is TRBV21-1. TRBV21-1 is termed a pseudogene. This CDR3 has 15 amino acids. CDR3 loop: CASSKAHLANYGYTF. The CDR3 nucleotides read TGTGCCAGCAGCAAAGCTCATTTAGCTAACTATGGCTACACCTTC.

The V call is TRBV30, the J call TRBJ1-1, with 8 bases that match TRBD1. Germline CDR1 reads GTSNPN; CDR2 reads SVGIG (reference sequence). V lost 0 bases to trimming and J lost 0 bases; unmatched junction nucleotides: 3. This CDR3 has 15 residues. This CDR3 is CAWSVPGGLNTEAFF. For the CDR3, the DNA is TGTGCCTGGAGTGTACCAGGGGGCTTGAACACTGAAGCTTTCTTT.

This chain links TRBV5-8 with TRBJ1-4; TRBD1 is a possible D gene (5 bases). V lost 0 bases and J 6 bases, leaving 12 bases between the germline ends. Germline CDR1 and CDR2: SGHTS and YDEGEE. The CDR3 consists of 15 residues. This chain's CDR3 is CASSLEGVGYEKLFF. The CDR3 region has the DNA TGTGCCAGCAGCTTGGAAGGGGTTGGTTATGAAAAACTGTTTTTT.

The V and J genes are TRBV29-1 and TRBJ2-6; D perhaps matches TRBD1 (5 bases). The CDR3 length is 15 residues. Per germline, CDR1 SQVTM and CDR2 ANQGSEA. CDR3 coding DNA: TGCAGGAAGCCTCCCGCAGGGTCTGGGGCCAACGTCCTGACTTTC. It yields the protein CRKPPAGSGANVLTF.

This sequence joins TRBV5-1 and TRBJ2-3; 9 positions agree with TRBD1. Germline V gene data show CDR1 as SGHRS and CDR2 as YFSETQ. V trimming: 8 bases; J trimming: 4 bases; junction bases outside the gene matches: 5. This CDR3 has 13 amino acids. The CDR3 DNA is TGCGCCAGTCGGACAGGGGCTCCAGATACGCAGTATTTT. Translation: CASRTGAPDTQYF.

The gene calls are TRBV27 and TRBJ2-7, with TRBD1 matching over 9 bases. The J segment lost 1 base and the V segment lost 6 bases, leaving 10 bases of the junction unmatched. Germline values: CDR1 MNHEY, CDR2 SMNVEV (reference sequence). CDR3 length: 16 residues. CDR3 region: CASSKPTGTGSYEQYF. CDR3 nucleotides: TGTGCCAGCAGCAAGCCGACCGGGACAGGGTCCTACGAGCAGTACTTC.

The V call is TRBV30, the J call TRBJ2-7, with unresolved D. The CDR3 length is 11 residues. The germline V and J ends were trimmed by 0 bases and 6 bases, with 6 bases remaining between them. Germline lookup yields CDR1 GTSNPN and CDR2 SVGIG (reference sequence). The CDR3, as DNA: TGTGCCTGGAGTGTAAATCTCGAGCAGTACTTC. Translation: CAWSVNLEQYF. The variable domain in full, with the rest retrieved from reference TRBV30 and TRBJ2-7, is SQTIHQWPATLVQPVGSPLSLECTVEGTSNPNLYWYRQAAGRGLQLLFYSVGIGQISSEVPQNLSASRPQDRQFILSSKKLLLSDSGFYLCAWSVNLEQYFGPGTRLTVT.